Below are 20 T cell receptor beta chains sequenced from a single sample in a study of early T cells in non-severe SARS-CoV-2 infection. TCRdb fed the 5' RACE reads into MiXCR, producing one record per CDR3 protein. The sample lists about 55,000 distinct CDR3 sequences, about 6.4% occurring once. The source material was whole blood, sampled at baseline. These receptor sequences come from an adult who was a healthcare worker with PCR-confirmed SARS-CoV-2 infection or an uninfected control (not recorded which).

This clonotype was detected only a few times. The chain recombines TRBV7-9 with TRBJ2-1, with 9 positions matching TRBD1. The CDR3 loop spans 14 amino acids. V was clipped by 4 bases and J by 10 bases; unmatched bases: 8. In germline, CDR1 is SEHNR, CDR2 FQNEAQ (reference sequence). This chain's CDR3 is CASSSQTGGGEQFF. CDR3 DNA: TGTGCCAGCAGCTCCCAAACAGGGGGCGGAGAGCAGTTCTTC.

This sequence joins TRBV20-1 and TRBJ1-5, with D uncertain. There are 12 residues in the CDR3. V was cut by 5 bases and J by 4 bases, with 9 bases left in between. CDR1 DFQATT and CDR2 SNEGSKA come from the germline V gene (reference sequence). The CDR3 protein is CSARQLNQPQHF. DNA of the CDR3: TGCAGTGCTCGGCAGTTAAATCAGCCCCAGCATTTT.

A word on this clonotype: This sequence may be a read error, since a much larger clone differs from it by one base. The chain recombines TRBV6-6 with TRBJ2-3; 7 bases agree with TRBD2. The V gene's germline CDR1 is MNHNY and CDR2 SVGAGI (reference sequence). V dropped 6 bases and J dropped 10; count of bases not matched to a gene: 7. The CDR3 totals 12 residues. The CDR3 spells CASRASGVPQYF. DNA for the CDR3: TGTGCCAGCAGGGCTAGCGGAGTGCCGCAGTATTTT.

In its sample, this clonotype was seen a few times. The chain links TRBV4-2 to TRBJ1-6; 7 bases fit TRBD1. CDR3 length equals 16 residues. CDR1 is LGHNA and CDR2 is YNFKEQ in the germline V gene. V was clipped by 6 bases and J by 9 bases; unmatched bases: 14. The CDR3 coding sequence is TGTGCCAGCAGTCAGGTCCAGTACAGGGGATCTTCACCCCTCCACTTT. Translation: CASSQVQYRGSSPLHF.

There are many counts of this clonotype. The chain recombines TRBV4-3 with TRBJ2-3; a possible D gene is TRBD2 (5 bases). With 1 base removed from V and 3 bases from J, the gap between germline ends came to 11 bases. CDR1 is LGHNA and CDR2 is YSLEER in the germline V gene. The CDR3 sequence is 15 residues long. The CDR3, as DNA: TGCGCCAGCAGCCAAGCTGAGGGATTAACAGATACGCAGTATTTT. Its protein product is CASSQAEGLTDTQYF.

This clonotype was seen many times. The chain employs TRBV5-1 and TRBJ2-5; 9 bases map to TRBD1. With 4 bases clipped from V and 4 bases from J, the junction kept 11 bases outside the gene matches. CDR1 is SGHRS, CDR2 YFSETQ, per germline. The CDR3 loop spans 16 amino acids. The CDR3 region has the DNA TGCGCCAGCAGCCCGGGGACAGGGATAGGGGGAGAGACCCAGTACTTC. As protein: CASSPGTGIGGETQYF.

Written as DNA, the CDR3 is TGCAGTGCTAGAGATTTCGGGCACCACACCTTC. It yields the protein CSARDFGHHTF. This rearrangement joins TRBV20-1 to TRBJ1-2; D not resolved. The CDR3 is 11 amino acids. V lost 0 bases and J 12 bases, leaving 11 bases between the germline ends. CDR1 is DFQATT, CDR2 SNEGSKA, per germline (reference sequence).

This clonotype has at least ten counts. The chain employs TRBV12-3 or TRBV12-4 and TRBJ1-5; 9 nucleotides line up with TRBD1. Unmatched junction bases numbered 8, after V lost 7 bases and J lost 7 bases. This CDR3 is 14 amino acids long. The CDR3 bases are TGTGCCAGCACCCCGGACAGGGGAGGCCAGCCCCAGCATTTT. It codes for CASTPDRGGQPQHF.

This clonotype has only a few counts. V usage is TRBV25-1 and J usage is TRBJ2-7; perhaps D is TRBD1 or TRBD2 (5 bases each). This CDR3 region has 14 residues. Germline V gene data show CDR1 as MGHDK and CDR2 as SYGVNS. V was trimmed by 1 base and J by 8 bases, leaving 15 bases between them. The CDR3 loop reads CASSELAAQGQQYF. The CDR3 DNA reads as TGTGCCAGCAGTGAATTGGCAGCGCAGGGACAGCAGTACTTC.

This clonotype was found many times. This rearrangement joins TRBV4-1 to TRBJ2-7; 9 bases are shared with TRBD2. The CDR3 length is 15 residues. The ends lost 2 bases at V and 0 bases at J; junction bases unmatched: 2. Germline CDR1 MGHRA, CDR2 YSYEKL. For the CDR3, the DNA is TGCGCCAGCAGCCAACTAGCGGGGCTCTCCTACGAGCAGTACTTC. Protein: CASSQLAGLSYEQYF.

This clonotype has at least ten counts. V gene TRBV19 combines with J gene TRBJ1-4, with D unclear. This CDR3 contains 14 residues. The germline V gene has CDR1 LNHDA and CDR2 SQIVND (reference sequence). The V end lost 6 bases, the J end lost 3 bases, and 11 bases lay between the germline ends. This chain's CDR3 is CASRSTSANEKLFF. In nucleotides, the CDR3 is TGTGCCAGTAGATCGACGTCGGCTAATGAAAAACTGTTTTTT. Based on the CDR3 plus reference TRBV19 and TRBJ1-4, the full variable domain is DGGITQSPKYLFRKEGQNVTLSCEQNLNHDAMYWYRQDPGQGLRLIYYSQIVNDFQKGDIAEGYSVSREKKESFPLTVTSAQKNPTAFYLCASRSTSANEKLFFGSGTQLSVL.

In this sample, this clonotype turned up many times. The rearrangement uses TRBV6-4 and TRBJ1-6; D is perhaps TRBD1 (6 bases). Germline assignment: CDR1 MRHNA and CDR2 SNTAGT. This CDR3 is 14 amino acids long. Trimming left V 6 bases short and J 7 bases short, with 13 bases between. The CDR3 sequence: CASRVGTLNSPLHF. For the CDR3, the DNA is TGTGCCAGCAGAGTCGGGACACTGAATTCACCCCTCCACTTT.

The chain has TRBV12-3 or TRBV12-4 and TRBJ2-1, with unresolved D. CDR3 size: 15 residues. V lost 3 bases and J lost 4, with 13 bases in between. CDR3 sequence (DNA): TGTGCCAGCAGTTTTTTCGCCAGGTCGTACAATGAGCAGTTCTTC. It codes for CASSFFARSYNEQFF.

This clonotype turned up a few times. This chain links TRBV7-2 with TRBJ1-5; no firm D call. Germline values: CDR1 SGHTA, CDR2 FQGNSA. This CDR3 comprises 14 residues. The ends were cut back, 1 base at V and 2 bases at J, with 6 bases in the middle. CDR3 sequence: CASSLGHGNQPQHF. In nucleotides, the CDR3 is TGTGCCAGCAGCTTAGGACATGGCAATCAGCCCCAGCATTTT.

The rearrangement links TRBV7-8 to TRBJ1-6; D call uncertain. The germline gives CDR1 SGHVS, CDR2 FQNEAQ. CDR3 length: 14 residues. V lost 3 bases and J lost 7, with 10 bases in between. CDR3 amino acids: CASSLGRPNSPLHF. The CDR3, as DNA: TGTGCCAGCAGCTTGGGCCGACCGAATTCACCCCTCCACTTT. Full variable domain (remainder filled in from reference TRBV7-8 and TRBJ1-6): GAGVSQSPRYKVAKRGQDVALRCDPISGHVSLFWYQQALGQGPEFLTYFQNEAQLDKSGLPSDRFFAERPEGSVSTLKIQRTQQEDSAVYLCASSLGRPNSPLHFGNGTRLTVT.

This clonotype was detected ten times or more. The V gene is TRBV29-1, the J gene TRBJ2-5, with D possibly being TRBD1 (5 bases). The germline gives CDR1 SQVTM, CDR2 ANQGSEA. The CDR3 loop spans 11 amino acids. The V gene lost 3 bases and the J gene lost 5 bases, with 7 bases spanning the gap. In nucleotides, the CDR3 is TGCAGCGTTGACCAGGGTGAGACCCAGTACTTC. It specifies CSVDQGETQYF. The full variable domain, rest sourced from reference TRBV29-1 and TRBJ2-5, is SAVISQKPSRDICQRGTSLTIQCQVDSQVTMMFWYRQQPGQSLTLIATANQGSEATYESGFVIDKFPISRPNLTFSTLTVSNMSPEDSSIYLCSVDQGETQYFGPGTRLLVL.

This clonotype was observed a few times. The rearrangement joins TRBV13 to TRBJ2-7; D may be TRBD2 (5 bases). The V and J ends lost 2 bases and 2 bases respectively, with 10 bases between them. Germline V CDR1 and CDR2: PRHDT, FYEKMQ (reference sequence). CDR3 size: 14 residues. The CDR3 region is CASSLYTGTYEQYF. CDR3 DNA: TGTGCCAGCAGCTTATATACGGGGACCTACGAGCAGTACTTC.

This clonotype occurred many times. The chain uses TRBV6-5 and TRBJ1-5; D remains unclear. V was shortened by 0 bases and J by 0 bases, with 3 bases between the two germline ends. Germline values: CDR1 MNHEY, CDR2 SVGAGI. The CDR3 totals 14 residues. As DNA, the CDR3 is TGTGCCAGCAGTTACTCGAATAGCAATCAGCCCCAGCATTTT. It translates to CASSYSNSNQPQHF.

This clonotype was counted many times. This chain uses TRBV7-9 with TRBJ1-1, with D hard to call. V lost 6 bases and J lost 4, with 12 bases in between. CDR1 SEHNR and CDR2 FQNEAQ come from the germline V gene (reference sequence). This CDR3 has 13 residues. The CDR3 sequence is CASSRQASTEAFF. The CDR3 DNA reads as TGTGCCAGCAGTAGACAAGCTAGCACTGAAGCTTTCTTT.

The rearrangement uses TRBV24-1 and TRBJ2-3; 7 bases match TRBD1. This CDR3 comprises 14 residues. J gave up 4 bases and V 3 bases, and 3 bases lay outside the gene matches. Germline CDR1 KGHDR, CDR2 SFDVKD. As DNA, the CDR3 is TGTGCCACCAGTGATCCAGGGGGTCCAGATACGCAGTATTTT. Translation: CATSDPGGPDTQYF.